The rows below give T cell receptor beta chains drawn from one sample of a study of post-analysis software for immune sequencing data. TCRdb redid the calling of the PCR reads with MiXCR, one entry per CDR3 protein. The data show about 800,000 distinct CDR3 sequences, approximately 30% seen once. Input material: blood. Receptors were obtained from a girl under 18 with multiple sclerosis. Both conserved end residues are part of each CDR3. The order of the fields is V gene, clone size, J gene, D gene, CDR3 protein, CDR3 DNA. The D gene is left open where the match is weak. Clone size, where shown, is once, few, many, or a class for clones that have expanded.

TRBV15	-	TRBJ2-1	-	CATSRVAGAHNEQFF	TGTGCCACCAGCAGAGTGGCAGGGGCCCACAATGAGCAGTTCTTC
TRBV25-1	-	TRBJ1-2	TRBD1	CVGRTGGLGILYGYTF	TGTGTCGGGAGGACAGGGGGCCTTGGAATTCTCTATGGCTACACCTTC
TRBV29-1	few	TRBJ2-3	-	CSVVRTAADTQYF	TGCAGCGTTGTTCGGACAGCGGCAGATACGCAGTATTTT
TRBV3-1	-	TRBJ2-5	-	CASSPQGRGWETQYF	TGTGCCAGCAGCCCCCAAGGGCGGGGATGGGAGACCCAGTACTTC
TRBV20-1	-	TRBJ2-5	-	CSAPRGEETQYF	TGCAGTGCCCCCAGGGGAGAAGAGACCCAGTACTTC
TRBV5-1	-	TRBJ2-3	-	CASSLMRHSTDTQYF	TGCGCCAGCAGCTTGATGAGACACAGCACAGATACGCAGTATTTT
TRBV7-9	-	TRBJ2-5	-	CASSSPVVVQETQYF	TGTGCCAGCAGCTCTCCGGTGGTTGTCCAAGAGACCCAGTACTTC
TRBV19	few	TRBJ2-4	TRBD2	CASTNRGGTDIQYF	TGTGCCAGTACCAATCGGGGGGGAACGGACATTCAGTACTTC
TRBV5-1	-	TRBJ2-4	TRBD2	CASSLASGNTLDKNIQYF	TGCGCCAGCAGCTTGGCTAGCGGGAACACTCTGGACAAAAACATTCAGTACTTC
TRBV27	few	TRBJ2-7	TRBD1	CASSLFPGQGIYEQYF	TGTGCCAGCAGTTTATTTCCCGGACAGGGGATTTACGAGCAGTACTTC
TRBV6-5	-	TRBJ2-6	TRBD1	CASSYSGGASGANVLTF	TGTGCCAGCAGTTATTCAGGGGGCGCGTCTGGGGCCAACGTCCTGACTTTC
TRBV29-1	many	TRBJ2-7	TRBD1	CSGGQGPWEQYF	TGCAGCGGGGGACAGGGGCCGTGGGAGCAGTACTTC
TRBV20-1	-	TRBJ2-3	-	CSARDVYLTDTQYF	TGCAGTGCTAGAGATGTGTACCTAACAGATACGCAGTATTTT
TRBV7-2	-	TRBJ1-1	-	CASSLVGGGTEAFF	TGTGCCAGCAGCTTAGTCGGTGGGGGCACTGAAGCTTTCTTT
TRBV3-1	few	TRBJ2-6	-	CASSLNHPGVGANVLTF	TGTGCCAGCAGCCTAAACCACCCAGGGGTCGGGGCCAACGTCCTGACTTTC
TRBV20-1	-	TRBJ2-7	-	CSAKEGDVEYEQYF	TGCAGTGCTAAGGAAGGAGACGTCGAGTACGAGCAGTACTTC
TRBV6-5	few	TRBJ1-2	-	CASSYSWGDYGYTF	TGTGCCAGCAGTTACTCATGGGGCGACTATGGCTACACCTTC
TRBV4-1	few	TRBJ1-4	-	CASSQEATNEKLFF	TGCGCCAGCAGCCAGGAGGCAACTAATGAAAAACTGTTTTTT
TRBV6-2/TRBV6-3	once	TRBJ2-3	-	CASSPRLGIRTDTQYF	TGTGCCAGCAGTCCTCGACTAGGAATTCGCACAGATACGCAGTATTTT
TRBV27	once	TRBJ2-7	-	CASSFLGPSSYEQYF	TGTGCCAGCAGTTTCCTGGGCCCTAGCTCCTACGAGCAGTACTTC
TRBV9	few	TRBJ2-7	-	CASTRTEGSGEQYF	TGTGCCAGCACCCGTACGGAGGGGTCGGGCGAGCAGTACTTC
TRBV5-1	few	TRBJ2-3	-	CASSLEGERDTQYF	TGCGCCAGCAGCTTGGAGGGGGAACGAGATACGCAGTATTTT
TRBV29-1	-	TRBJ1-1	-	CSVMTYGFRTEAFF	TGCAGCGTTATGACGTATGGGTTCCGGACTGAAGCTTTCTTT
TRBV7-2	few	TRBJ2-1	-	CASRAGVEALHEQFF	TGTGCCAGCAGGGCAGGGGTGGAGGCCCTCCATGAGCAGTTCTTC
TRBV18	-	TRBJ2-3	TRBD1	CASSPSTGADTQYF	TGTGCCAGCTCACCATCGACAGGGGCAGATACGCAGTATTTT
TRBV6-6	-	TRBJ2-5	-	CASRREVLETQYF	TGTGCCAGCAGGCGGGAAGTTTTAGAGACCCAGTACTTC
TRBV20-1	few	TRBJ2-7	-	CSALTPQGSYEQYF	TGCAGTGCGCTCACCCCACAGGGCTCCTACGAGCAGTACTTC
TRBV29-1	-	TRBJ2-5	-	CSVQGFRHQETQYF	TGCAGCGTCCAAGGGTTTAGACACCAAGAGACCCAGTACTTC
TRBV4-1	few	TRBJ2-5	TRBD1	CASSGQARETQYF	TGCGCCAGCAGCGGACAGGCTCGGGAGACCCAGTACTTC
TRBV20-1	few	TRBJ1-5	-	CSAGGREAQPQHF	TGCAGTGCTGGTGGCAGGGAGGCTCAGCCCCAGCATTTT
TRBV29-1	few	TRBJ2-1	TRBD1	CSVEGDRDTYNEQFF	TGCAGCGTTGAGGGGGACAGGGATACATACAATGAGCAGTTCTTC
TRBV29-1	-	TRBJ1-1	-	CSVLPGSLTEAFF	TGCAGCGTGCTACCGGGCAGCTTGACTGAAGCTTTCTTT
TRBV29-1	few	TRBJ2-3	TRBD1	CSAPGQGPDTQYF	TGCAGCGCCCCGGGACAGGGCCCAGATACGCAGTATTTT
TRBV29-1	few	TRBJ2-1	-	CSAGRGDEQFF	TGCAGCGCGGGGCGGGGCGATGAGCAGTTCTTC
TRBV27	once	TRBJ1-6	-	CASGDSKDYNSPLHF	TGTGCCAGCGGAGACAGCAAAGACTATAATTCACCCCTCCACTTT
TRBV5-1	-	TRBJ1-5	-	CASSLGPNGNQPQHF	TGCGCCAGCAGCTTGGGACCTAACGGCAATCAGCCCCAGCATTTT
TRBV11-2	-	TRBJ2-3	-	CASTARPGGISSVGTDTQYF	TGTGCCAGCACTGCACGGCCGGGCGGGATCTCCTCAGTAGGGACAGATACGCAGTATTTT
TRBV4-1	-	TRBJ2-5	TRBD2	CASSRPSGGARETQYF	TGCGCCAGCAGCAGACCTAGCGGGGGGGCCCGGGAGACCCAGTACTTC
TRBV4-3	many	TRBJ2-1	-	CASSQVSGLGEQFF	TGCGCCAGCAGCCAAGTATCCGGGTTAGGGGAGCAGTTCTTC
TRBV13	few	TRBJ2-2	TRBD2	CASSLVGTSGSGNGELFF	TGTGCCAGCAGCTTGGTCGGGACTAGCGGGAGTGGGAACGGGGAGCTGTTTTTT